This T cell receptor (beta chain) was retrieved from a study of T-cell reconstitution after alpha-beta-depleted transplantation in children. As it was prepared, the TCRbeta library received unique molecular identifiers. TCRdb re-called the PCR reads with MiXCR, one entry per CDR3 protein. The sample records 500,000 to 600,000 distinct CDR3 sequences, 30% to 35% being singletons. The V and J ends lost 1 base and 4 bases, in that order; junction bases with no gene match: 12. The CDR3 spans 18 residues. The chain employs TRBV12-3 or TRBV12-4 and TRBJ2-2; 7 bases map to TRBD2. The sequence was collected from a human donor who donated a stem cell graft to a child with aplastic anemia. The material sequenced was PBMCs from the stem cell graft donor, taken from the stem cell graft. The CDR3 bases are TGTGCCAGCAGTTTAGGGGCCCTCGCGGGAGTTCCCACCGGGGAGCTGTTTTTT. It specifies CASSLGALAGVPTGELFF.